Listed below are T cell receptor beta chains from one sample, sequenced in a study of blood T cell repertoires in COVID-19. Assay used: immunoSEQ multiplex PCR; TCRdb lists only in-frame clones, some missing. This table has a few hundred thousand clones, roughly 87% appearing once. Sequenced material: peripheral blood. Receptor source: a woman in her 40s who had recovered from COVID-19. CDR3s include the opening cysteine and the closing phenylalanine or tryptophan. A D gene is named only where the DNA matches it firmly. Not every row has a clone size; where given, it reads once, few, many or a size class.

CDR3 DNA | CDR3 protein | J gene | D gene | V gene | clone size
TGTGCCAGCCGTCTACGGCTAGCGGTCCACAATGAGCAGTTCTTC | CASRLRLAVHNEQFF | TRBJ2-1 | TRBD2 | TRBV6-6 | once
TGTGCCAACGCGGGGCCGAACACTGAAGCTTTCTTT | CANAGPNTEAFF | TRBJ1-1 | . | TRBV9 | .
TGTGCCAGCAGCGTAGAATCGAGGACAGACTATGGCTACACCTTC | CASSVESRTDYGYTF | TRBJ1-2 | . | TRBV9 | .
TGCGCCAGCAGCCAAGATGGTAGAGCGGGGGCAGAGACCCAGTACTTC | CASSQDGRAGAETQYF | TRBJ2-5 | TRBD2 | TRBV4-3 | .
TGTGCCAGCAGCTTAGAGCTAGCGGGAGGGCGTCATGAGCAGTTCTTC | CASSLELAGGRHEQFF | TRBJ2-1 | TRBD2 | TRBV7-2 | once
TGTGCCAGCAGCTTATTGGCGGCGGATGGCTACACCTTC | CASSLLAADGYTF | TRBJ1-2 | . | TRBV7-9 | once
TGTGCCAGCAGTTTTACGGGGGAAGCTTTCTTT | CASSFTGEAFF | TRBJ1-1 | . | TRBV12-3/TRBV12-4 | .
TGTGCCAGCAGCCAGTCCATAAACTATGGCTACACCTTC | CASSQSINYGYTF | TRBJ1-2 | . | TRBV7-9 | .
TGTGCCAGCAGTTACTCGATAGGAGGGGTCGAGCAGTACTTC | CASSYSIGGVEQYF | TRBJ2-7 | . | TRBV6-5 | .
TGTGCCAGCAGCCAACACTGGCGACAGGGTGGTAATTCACCCCTCCACTTT | CASSQHWRQGGNSPLHF | TRBJ1-6 | TRBD1 | TRBV11-2 | .